These 6 T cell receptor beta chains came from one sample sequenced in a study of graft-versus-host responses after intestinal transplantation. Assay used: immunoSEQ multiplex PCR; TCRdb lists only in-frame clones, some missing. The sample carries about 47,000 clones, about 95% recorded once. Their recognized antigens are unknown. Specimen: unstimulated CD8+ T cells sorted from spleen or lymph node cells, collected before transplant. These receptors originate from a human donor who was the organ donor for an intestinal transplant.

The chain links TRBV27 to TRBJ2-5, with D possibly TRBD2 on 6 matching bases. Gene TRBJ2-7 matches the end of the DNA better, so the J call may be wrong. The CDR3 spans 13 residues. The germline V gene has CDR1 MNHEY and CDR2 SMNVEV (reference sequence). The CDR3 DNA follows: TGTGCCAGCAGTCCCCTGGGGGGTTACGAGCAGTACTTC. Encoded protein: CASSPLGGYEQYF.

The chain employs TRBV13 and TRBJ1-6; TRBD1 agrees at 7 bases. The J segment lost 6 bases and the V segment lost 6 bases, leaving 11 bases of the junction unmatched. Germline V lookup: CDR1 PRHDT, CDR2 FYEKMQ (reference sequence). The CDR3 is 16 residues long. The CDR3 nucleotides are TGTGCCAGCAGAACAACTGACAGGGACGCTAATTCACCCCTCCACTTT. As protein: CASRTTDRDANSPLHF.

The chain uses TRBV15 and TRBJ2-3; unclear D gene. This CDR3 has 15 amino acids. Germline V CDR1 and CDR2: LNHNV, YYDKDF (reference sequence). V gave up 0 bases and J gave up 6 bases, with 13 bases separating them. The CDR3 DNA reads TGTGCCACCAGCAGAGATCGCGGCACCCAGGATACGCAGTATTTT. It specifies CATSRDRGTQDTQYF.

The chain is built from TRBV11-3 and TRBJ1-1; D possibly corresponds to TRBD1 (5 bases). The CDR3 is 12 residues long. Trimming took 8 bases from V and 3 from J, leaving 10 bases between them. Germline CDR1 SGHNT, CDR2 YENEEA. The CDR3 region is CASRGDDTEAFF. CDR3 DNA: TGTGCCAGCCGGGGCGATGACACTGAAGCTTTCTTT.

The chain uses TRBV7-9 and TRBJ1-1; the D gene is possibly TRBD1 (6 bases). V was cut by 5 bases and J by 4 bases, with 23 bases left in between. This CDR3 spans 17 amino acids. Germline V gene sequence: CDR1 SEHNR, CDR2 FQNEAQ (reference sequence). The CDR3 sequence: CASSPLELTGTGTEAFF. In DNA, the CDR3 is TGTGCCAGCAGCCCCCTGGAACTGACAGGCACGGGCACTGAAGCTTTCTTT.

The V and J genes are TRBV12-5 and TRBJ1-4, with D possibly being TRBD1 (5 bases). Trimming cost V 2 bases and J 5 bases, with 15 bases left between them. This CDR3 is built from 16 residues. Per germline, CDR1 LGHNT and CDR2 FRNRAP. The CDR3 DNA follows: TGTGCTAGTGGTTTGTCCGGGGACCCTCCGAATGAAAAACTGTTTTTT. Translating it yields CASGLSGDPPNEKLFF.